This TCR beta chain was identified during a study of chemoradiotherapy in HPV16-positive cancers. With respect to this clone: What it binds is unknown.

The repertoire was sequenced with immunoSEQ multiplex PCR; TCRdb's copy has only in-frame clones and lacks some. The sample lists about 4,000 clones, 94% occurring once. Study-wide results and limits: Candidate HPV-specific clones and E7-related TCR motifs grew in tumor during treatment. Functional assays defining HPV-specific T cells used only a couple of HPV16-positive patients. HPV-responsive T-cell expansion during chemoradiotherapy was linked to improved recurrence-free survival in HPV16-positive patients.

Repeated repertoire sampling spanned the course of chemoradiotherapy. After removal of 6 bases from V and 2 bases from J, the junction contained 7 bases not matched to a gene. The germline V gene has CDR1 MDHEN and CDR2 SYDVKM. CDR3 length: 17 residues. This clonotype was sampled from a human donor with HPV-associated anogenital cancer. The sample in question was tumor tissue, obtained from a patient who underwent chemoradiotherapy. This chain connects TRBV28 to TRBJ2-3; 14 bases are shared with TRBD2. The DNA of the CDR3 is TGTGCCAGCAGGCTCCCGGGACTAGCGGGGGCCACAGATACGCAGTATTTT. Protein: CASRLPGLAGATDTQYF. Using reference TRBV28 and TRBJ2-3 for the parts outside the CDR3, the full variable domain is DVKVTQSSRYLVKRTGEKVFLECVQDMDHENMFWYRQDPGLGLRLIYFSYDVKMKEKGDIPEGYSVSREKKERFSLILESASTNQTSMYLCASRLPGLAGATDTQYFGPGTRLTVL.